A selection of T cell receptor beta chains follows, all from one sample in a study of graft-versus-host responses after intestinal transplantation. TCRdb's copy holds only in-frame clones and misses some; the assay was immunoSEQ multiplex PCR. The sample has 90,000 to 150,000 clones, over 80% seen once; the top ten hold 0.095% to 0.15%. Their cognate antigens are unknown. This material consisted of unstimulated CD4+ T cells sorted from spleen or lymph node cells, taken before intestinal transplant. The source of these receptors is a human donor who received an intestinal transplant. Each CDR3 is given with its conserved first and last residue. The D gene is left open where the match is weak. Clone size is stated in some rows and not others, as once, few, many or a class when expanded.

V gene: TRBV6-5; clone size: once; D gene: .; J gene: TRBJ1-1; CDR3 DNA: TGTGCCAGCACCCCGGGGGGGGCTGTGAACACTGAAGCTTTCTTT; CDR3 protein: CASTPGGAVNTEAFF
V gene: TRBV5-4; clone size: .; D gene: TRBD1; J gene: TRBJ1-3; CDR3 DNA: TGTGCCAGCAGCCGGAATACCCGGACAGGGGGCTCTGGAAACACCATATATTTT; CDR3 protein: CASSRNTRTGGSGNTIYF
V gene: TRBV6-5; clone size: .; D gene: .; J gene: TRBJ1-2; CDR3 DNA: TGTGCCAGCAGAGGACAGCGAGAACTTAGCTATGGCTACACCTTC; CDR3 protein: CASRGQRELSYGYTF
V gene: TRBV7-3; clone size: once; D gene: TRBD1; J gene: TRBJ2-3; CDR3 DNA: TGTGCCAGCAGCCGACAGGGGGCAGATACGCAGTATTTT; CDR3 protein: CASSRQGADTQYF
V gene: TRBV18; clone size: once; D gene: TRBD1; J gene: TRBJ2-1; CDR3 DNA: TGTGCCAGCTCACCACCTCGGCCATTTGATGGGACAGGGATAAATGAGCAGTTCTTC; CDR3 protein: CASSPPRPFDGTGINEQFF
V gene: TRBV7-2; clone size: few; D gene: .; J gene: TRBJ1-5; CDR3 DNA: TGTGCCAGCAGCTTAGGCGACAGGACACACCAGCCCCAGCATTTT; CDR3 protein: CASSLGDRTHQPQHF
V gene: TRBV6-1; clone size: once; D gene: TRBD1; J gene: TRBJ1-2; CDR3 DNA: TGTGCCAGCAGTAAGACAGGGGGACCTAACTATGGCTACACCTTC; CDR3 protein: CASSKTGGPNYGYTF
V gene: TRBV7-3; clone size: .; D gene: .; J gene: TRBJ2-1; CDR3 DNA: TGTGCCAGCAGCTTAAGGGACCCTCGGGGAGAGCAGTTCTTC; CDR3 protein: CASSLRDPRGEQFF
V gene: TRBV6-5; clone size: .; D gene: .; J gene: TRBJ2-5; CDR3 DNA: TGTGCCAGCAGTTATGGCAGGAGCCAAGAGACCCAGTACTTC; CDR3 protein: CASSYGRSQETQYF
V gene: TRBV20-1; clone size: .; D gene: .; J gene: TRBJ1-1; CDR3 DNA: TGCAGTGCTAAAGCCCCCACTGAAGCTTTCTTT; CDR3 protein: CSAKAPTEAFF
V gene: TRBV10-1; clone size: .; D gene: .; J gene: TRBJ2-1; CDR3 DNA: TGCGCCAGCAGTGGGGGGGCCCCTTTCAATGAGCAGTTCTTC; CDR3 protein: CASSGGAPFNEQFF
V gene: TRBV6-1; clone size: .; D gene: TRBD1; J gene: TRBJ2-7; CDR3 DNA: TGTGCCAGCAGCCGGGACAGCACCTACGAGCAGTACTTC; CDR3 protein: CASSRDSTYEQYF
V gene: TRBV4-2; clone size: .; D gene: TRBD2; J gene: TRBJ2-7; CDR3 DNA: TGTGCCAGCAGCCGAGGACTAGGGGATGGCTCCTACGAGCAGTACTTC; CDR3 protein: CASSRGLGDGSYEQYF
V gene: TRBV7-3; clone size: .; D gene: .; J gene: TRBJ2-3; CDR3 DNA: TGTGCCAGCAGCTTAACGGCCAGGGGCCCAGATACGCAGTATTTT; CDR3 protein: CASSLTARGPDTQYF
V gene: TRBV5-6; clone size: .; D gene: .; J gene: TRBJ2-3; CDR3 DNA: TGTGCCAGCAGCCCCTCGTTAGCGGGCACAGATACGCAGTATTTT; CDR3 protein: CASSPSLAGTDTQYF
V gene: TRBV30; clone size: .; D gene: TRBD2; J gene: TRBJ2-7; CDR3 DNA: TGTGCCTGGAGTCGGACTAGATATTTGGAGCAGTACTTC; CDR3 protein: CAWSRTRYLEQYF
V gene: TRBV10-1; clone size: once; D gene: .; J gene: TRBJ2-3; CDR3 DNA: TGCGCCAGCAGTGAGTCCGCGGGGTACACAGATACGCAGTATTTT; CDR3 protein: CASSESAGYTDTQYF
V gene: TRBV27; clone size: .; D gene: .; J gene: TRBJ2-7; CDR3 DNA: TGTGCCAGCAGTTTCTCATGGCAGTCGCGCGAGCAGTACTTC; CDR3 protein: CASSFSWQSREQYF
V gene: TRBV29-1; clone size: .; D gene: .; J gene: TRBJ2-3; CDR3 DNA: TGCAGCGTCCACCCGTCCCCTGCCACAGATACGCAGTATTTT; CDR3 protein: CSVHPSPATDTQYF
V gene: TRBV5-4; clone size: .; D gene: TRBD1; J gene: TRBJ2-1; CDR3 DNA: TGTGCCAGCAGTTCGACAGGGTCATATTACAATGAGCAGTTCTTC; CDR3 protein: CASSSTGSYYNEQFF
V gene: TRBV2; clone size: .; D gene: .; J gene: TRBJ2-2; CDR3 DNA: TGTGCCAGCAGTGGATTTCGGGGGGCCACCGGGGAGCTGTTTTTT; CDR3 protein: CASSGFRGATGELFF
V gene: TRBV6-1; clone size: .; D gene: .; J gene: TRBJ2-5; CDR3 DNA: TGTGCCAGCAGTGAGGAGAGGGAGACCCAGTACTTC; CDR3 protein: CASSEERETQYF
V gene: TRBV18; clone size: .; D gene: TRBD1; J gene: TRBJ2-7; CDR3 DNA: TGTGCCAGCTCACCCATTTCTGGTACAGGGGGGTCCTACGAGCAGTACTTC; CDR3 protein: CASSPISGTGGSYEQYF
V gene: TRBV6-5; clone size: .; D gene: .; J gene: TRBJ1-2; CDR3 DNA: TGTGCCACTCTCAGCCCCAATAAGAGTGGCTACACCTTC; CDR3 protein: CATLSPNKSGYTF
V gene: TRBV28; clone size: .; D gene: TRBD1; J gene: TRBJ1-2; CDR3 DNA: TGTGCCAGCAGTACAGGGGGCAGCTATGGCTACACCTTC; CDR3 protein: CASSTGGSYGYTF
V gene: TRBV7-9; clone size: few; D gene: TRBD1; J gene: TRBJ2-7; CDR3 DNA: TGTGCCAGCAGCTTTCCAGGACAGGGGTACGAGCAGTACTTC; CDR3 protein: CASSFPGQGYEQYF
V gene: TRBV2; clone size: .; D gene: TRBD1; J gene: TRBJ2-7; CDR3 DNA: TGTGCCGGACGACAGGGGGCGGGTTGGACCTACGAGCAGTACTTC; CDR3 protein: CAGRQGAGWTYEQYF
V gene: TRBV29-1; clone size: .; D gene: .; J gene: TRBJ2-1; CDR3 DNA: TGCAGCACGACGAGGTCGCACAATGAGCAGTTCTTC; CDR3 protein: CSTTRSHNEQFF
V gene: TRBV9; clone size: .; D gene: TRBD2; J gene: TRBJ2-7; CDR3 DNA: TGTGCCAGCAGCGTCGGACTAGCGGGAGGCGACGAGCAGTACTTC; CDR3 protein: CASSVGLAGGDEQYF
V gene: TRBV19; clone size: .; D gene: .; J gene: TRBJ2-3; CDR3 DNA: TGTGCCGCCCGGGACTGGAGCACAGATACGCAGTATTTT; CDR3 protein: CAARDWSTDTQYF
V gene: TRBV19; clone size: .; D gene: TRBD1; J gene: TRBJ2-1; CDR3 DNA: TGTGCCAGTAGTATTATGGGGACAGGCTACAATGAGCAGTTCTTC; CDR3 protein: CASSIMGTGYNEQFF
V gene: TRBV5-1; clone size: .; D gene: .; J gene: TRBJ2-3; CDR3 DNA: TGCGCCAGCAGCTCAGGCGCCGCGGTGGGGGATACGCAGTATTTT; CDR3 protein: CASSSGAAVGDTQYF
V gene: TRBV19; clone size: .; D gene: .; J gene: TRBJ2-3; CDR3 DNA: TGTGCCAGTAGTATTGCTTACTTGGGCACAGATACGCAGTATTTT; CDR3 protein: CASSIAYLGTDTQYF
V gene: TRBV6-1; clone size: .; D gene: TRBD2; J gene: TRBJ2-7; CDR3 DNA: TGTGCCAGCAGTGAAGGGGGACTAGCGGGAGGTCTTTCCTACGAGCAGTACTTC; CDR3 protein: CASSEGGLAGGLSYEQYF
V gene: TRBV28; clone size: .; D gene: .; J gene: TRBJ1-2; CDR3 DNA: TGTGCCAGCAGTTTTAGAACCCCGAGTCGGGGATTCTATGGCTACACCTTC; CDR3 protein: CASSFRTPSRGFYGYTF
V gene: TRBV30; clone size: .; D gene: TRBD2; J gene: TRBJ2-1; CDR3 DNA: TGTGCCTGGAGTCGGGGGGGGTCTCGACTTCACTCCTACAATGAGCAGTTCTTC; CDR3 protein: CAWSRGGSRLHSYNEQFF
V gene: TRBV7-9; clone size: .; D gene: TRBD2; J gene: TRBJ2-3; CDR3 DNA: TGTGCCAGCAGCCTGGGTAGCGGGAGGGCCTTAGATACGCAGTATTTT; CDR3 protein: CASSLGSGRALDTQYF
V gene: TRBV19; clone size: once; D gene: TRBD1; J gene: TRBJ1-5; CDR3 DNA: TGTGCCAGTAGTATAAAGTGGGACAGCCCAATCAAGCCCCAGCATTTT; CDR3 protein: CASSIKWDSPIKPQHF
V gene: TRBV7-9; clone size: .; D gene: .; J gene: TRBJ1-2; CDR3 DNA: TGTGCCAGCAGCGTACAGGGTCTCTATGGCTACACCTTC; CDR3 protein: CASSVQGLYGYTF
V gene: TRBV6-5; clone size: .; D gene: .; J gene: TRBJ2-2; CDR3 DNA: TGTGCCAGCAGTTACGTCGGGGAGCTGTTTTTT; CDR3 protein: CASSYVGELFF
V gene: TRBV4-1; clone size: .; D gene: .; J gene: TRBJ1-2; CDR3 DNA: TGCGCCAGTGGGGACACCAAAAACTATGGCTACACCTTC; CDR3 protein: CASGDTKNYGYTF
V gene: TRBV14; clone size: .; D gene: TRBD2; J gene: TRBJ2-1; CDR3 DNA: TGTGCCAGCAGCCACCGGCAGACTAGCGGAACCACCCACTACAATGAGCAGTTCTTC; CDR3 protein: CASSHRQTSGTTHYNEQFF
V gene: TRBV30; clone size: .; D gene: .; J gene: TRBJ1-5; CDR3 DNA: TGTGCCTGGAGTGTAAGGGGTCTTAGGACAGCCAATAGCAATCAGCCCCAGCATTTT; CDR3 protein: CAWSVRGLRTANSNQPQHF
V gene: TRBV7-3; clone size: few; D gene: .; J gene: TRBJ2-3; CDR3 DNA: TGTGCCAGCAGCTTAACAGGGAGCCCGGCAGATACGCAGTATTTT; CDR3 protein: CASSLTGSPADTQYF
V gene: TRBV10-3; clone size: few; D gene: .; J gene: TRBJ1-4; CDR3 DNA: TGTGCCATCAGTGAGGAGGGCGCGAGGGAAAAACTGTTTTTT; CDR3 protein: CAISEEGAREKLFF
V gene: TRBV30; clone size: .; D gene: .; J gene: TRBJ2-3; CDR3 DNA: TGTGCCTGGAGTTTACCCCTCAGGGGAAGGGCGGATACGCAGTATTTT; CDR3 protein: CAWSLPLRGRADTQYF
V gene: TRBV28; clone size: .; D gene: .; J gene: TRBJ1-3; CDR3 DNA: TGTGCCAGCAGTTTATTAGGGCGCTCTGGAAACACCATATATTTT; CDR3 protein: CASSLLGRSGNTIYF
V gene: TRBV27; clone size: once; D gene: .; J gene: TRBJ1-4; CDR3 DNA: TGTGCCAGCAGTCCCCGAGGCAGGGTTAATGAAAAACTGTTTTTT; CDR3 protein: CASSPRGRVNEKLFF
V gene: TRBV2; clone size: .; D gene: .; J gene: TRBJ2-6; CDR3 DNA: TGCGCCAGCAGTGTGGATCTGGCGGCCGGGGCCAACGTCCTGACTTTC; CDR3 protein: CASSVDLAAGANVLTF
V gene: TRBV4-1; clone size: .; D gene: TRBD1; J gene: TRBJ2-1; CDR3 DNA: TGCGCCAGCAGCCAAGTGGACAGGGGACGGATGAACAATGAGCAGTTCTTC; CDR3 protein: CASSQVDRGRMNNEQFF